This TCR beta chain derives from a study of a mutant IDH1 vaccine in newly diagnosed glioma. Study background: There were eight vaccinations for patients, given in weeks 1, 3, 5, 7, 11, 15, 19 and 23. Vaccination followed radiotherapy alone by 4-6 weeks, or accompanied temozolomide cycles. Patients got radiotherapy, temozolomide, or both beforehand, and most got both.

This clone has just a few counts. Its antigen is still unknown. V gave up 2 bases and J gave up 7 bases, with 12 bases separating them. CDR3 length equals 13 residues. Germline lookup yields CDR1 WNHNN and CDR2 SYGVQD (reference sequence). The time point: week 11, during vaccination. Every vaccination contained 300 ug of the mutant IDH1 20-mer peptide and was paired with topical imiquimod. Profiling relied on immunoSEQ multiplex PCR, and the TCRdb table lists in-frame clones only, not all of them. The data show under 40,000 clones, 78% seen once. Sequencing was performed on PBMCs, taken from a glioma patient whose treatment included an IDH1 peptide vaccine. The rearrangement uses TRBV10-1 and TRBJ2-7; possibly TRBD1 for D (6 bases). This clonotype originated in a man younger than 40 with glioma. The CDR3 protein is CASSEGDRREQYF. The CDR3 DNA reads as TGCGCCAGCAGTGAGGGTGACAGGCGGGAGCAGTACTTC.